This T cell receptor (beta chain) was retrieved from a study of tumor-infiltrating lymphocytes in primary liver carcinoma. Findings of the study overall: Pairs comparing tumor with adjacent tissue or blood overlapped less than pairs drawn from tumor regions. Because of bulk unsorted sampling, CD4+ and CD8+ repertoires were not subjected to comparison. Tumors significantly exceeded blood in top-250-clone fraction (p = 0.039).

This clonotype has just one count. Its antigen is still unknown. V shed 8 bases and J shed 5 bases, with 24 bases lying between them. From germline, CDR1 is MDHEN and CDR2 SYDVKM. This CDR3 is 16 amino acids long. From 450 to 550 ng total RNA, TCR beta cDNA was generated with a primer in the constant region. What produced the TCR beta libraries was three nested multiplex PCR rounds using slightly modified ARM-PCR. With TRBV1-TRBV30 forward primers and a C-beta reverse primer, the first two PCR rounds were run for approximately 9 cycles each. TCRdb fed the multiplex PCR reads into MiXCR, producing one record per CDR3 protein. The sample yields 320,000 or so distinct CDR3 sequences, 65% seen once. The authors took blood RNA from unsorted whole blood and also extracted germline DNA. Blood samples of about 4.3 milliliters were drawn preoperatively.

The sequenced sample was peripheral blood. The TCR was taken from a man aged 35 to 55 with primary liver carcinoma and hepatitis B virus infection. The genes are TRBV28 and TRBJ1-1; D is perhaps TRBD1 (5 bases). Written as DNA, the CDR3 is TGTGCCAGCTCGATGGCAGGGTCGGGGTCGTTGACTGAAGCTTTCTTT. Residues: CASSMAGSGSLTEAFF.